Below, 28 T cell receptor beta chains from the same sample are listed, as sequenced in a study of cytomegalovirus exposure and HLA in healthy donors. PCR involved 60 Vbeta and 13 Jbeta primers. Produced via immunoSEQ multiplex PCR; TCRdb's table is partial and in-frame only. The sample gives some 150,000 clones, roughly 79% of which show up once; 1.5% to 2.5% is in the top ten. Material for sequencing was PBMCs. The receptors here all came from a woman aged 35 to 49 in good health and CMV-seronegative.

This clone was seen once. The V and J genes are TRBV7-2 and TRBJ2-5, with 12 nucleotides matching TRBD2. The CDR3 runs 16 residues. The germline gives CDR1 SGHTA, CDR2 FQGNSA. V gave up 3 bases and J gave up 5 bases; unmatched junction bases: 7. DNA of the CDR3: TGTGCCAGCAGCTTCAGACTAGCGGGAGTCGGGGAGACCCAGTACTTC. Amino acid sequence: CASSFRLAGVGETQYF.

This sequence joins TRBV4-1 and TRBJ2-1; 9 nucleotides agree with TRBD2. Germline lookup yields CDR1 MGHRA and CDR2 YSYEKL. Unmatched junction bases numbered 6, after V lost 6 bases and J lost 0 bases. This CDR3 has 16 residues. The CDR3, as DNA: TGCGCCAGCAGGAACAGCGGGAGGAACTCCTACAATGAGCAGTTCTTC. Translating it yields CASRNSGRNSYNEQFF.

V is TRBV4-3 and J is TRBJ2-4; D remains ambiguous. CDR3 length: 15 amino acids. Germline-derived CDR1 and CDR2 are LGHNA and YSLEER. V was clipped by 0 bases and J by 5 bases, with 11 bases between them. The CDR3 region has the DNA TGCGCCAGCAGCCAAGATTGGCGGAGTCAAAACATTCAGTACTTC. Its protein is CASSQDWRSQNIQYF.

V usage is TRBV7-9 and J usage is TRBJ1-5; TRBD1 matches at 7 bases. The germline V gene encodes CDR1 SEHNR and CDR2 FQNEAQ (reference sequence). V was pared by 3 bases and J by 2 bases, with 1 base of the junction left unmatched. The CDR3 loop spans 14 amino acids. CDR3 protein: CASSFGQGNQPQHF. The CDR3, as DNA: TGTGCCAGCAGCTTCGGACAGGGCAATCAGCCCCAGCATTTT. Looking up the rest from reference TRBV7-9 and TRBJ1-5 gives the full variable domain: DTGVSQNPRHKITKRGQNVTFRCDPISEHNRLYWYRQTLGQGPEFLTYFQNEAQLEKSRLLSDRFSAERPKGSFSTLEIQRTEQGDSAMYLCASSFGQGNQPQHFGDGTRLSIL.

CDR3 in amino acids: CASSATSQPQHF. The CDR3 DNA sequence: TGTGCCAGCAGTGCCACAAGTCAGCCCCAGCATTTT. This chain connects TRBV28 to TRBJ1-5; D gene uncertain. V lost 5 bases and J lost 6, with 8 bases in between. The CDR3 has 12 residues. In germline, CDR1 is MDHEN, CDR2 SYDVKM. Together with reference TRBV28 and TRBJ1-5, the CDR3 gives the full variable domain: DVKVTQSSRYLVKRTGEKVFLECVQDMDHENMFWYRQDPGLGLRLIYFSYDVKMKEKGDIPEGYSVSREKKERFSLILESASTNQTSMYLCASSATSQPQHFGDGTRLSIL.

The V call is TRBV30, the J call TRBJ2-2; D ambiguous. V was shortened by 1 base and J by 1 base, with 4 bases between the two germline ends. Per the germline V gene, CDR1 is GTSNPN and CDR2 is SVGIG (reference sequence). The CDR3 sequence is 13 residues long. The CDR3 is CAWSAVNTGELFF. CDR3 nucleotide sequence: TGTGCCTGGAGTGCGGTGAACACCGGGGAGCTGTTTTTT.

The V gene is TRBV9, the J gene TRBJ2-1, with 10 bases lining up with TRBD2. Per the germline V gene, CDR1 is SGDLS and CDR2 is YYNGEE. V lost 3 bases to trimming and J lost 2 bases; unmatched junction nucleotides: 5. This CDR3 has 16 amino acids. The CDR3 region is CASSAMGLATYNEQFF. CDR3 DNA: TGTGCCAGCAGCGCTATGGGACTAGCGACCTACAATGAGCAGTTCTTC.

The chain is built from TRBV19 and TRBJ2-5, with 7 bases that match TRBD2. The DNA end is more similar to TRBJ2-7, so the J call may be wrong. CDR1 is LNHDA, CDR2 SQIVND, per germline (reference sequence). This CDR3 is 15 amino acids long. The CDR3 region has the DNA TGTGCCAGTAGTATCGGGCTAGCGGACCCCTACGAGCAGTACTTC. This codes for CASSIGLADPYEQYF.

The rearrangement links TRBV6-1 to TRBJ2-3; D uncertain. The CDR3 has 10 amino acids. Germline V gene lookup returns CDR1 MNHNS and CDR2 SASEGT. V was shortened by 7 bases and J by 5 bases, with 4 bases between the two germline ends. This chain's CDR3 is CASIQDTQYF. In nucleotides, the CDR3 is TGTGCCAGCATTCAAGATACGCAGTATTTT.

This chain links TRBV10-1 with TRBJ1-3; TRBD1 is a possible D gene (5 bases). V lost 7 bases, J lost 0 bases, and 37 bases lay in between. CDR1 and CDR2 (germline): WNHNN, SYGVQD (reference sequence). This CDR3 is 23 amino acids long. CDR3 protein: CASITIPPLRTNRDLSSGNTIYF. CDR3 nucleotides: TGCGCCAGCATAACCATTCCTCCGCTCCGTACAAACCGGGACTTGAGCTCTGGAAACACCATATATTTT.

About this clone: The junction departs from germline at one end; a sequencing error may be responsible. The chain has TRBV10-3 and TRBJ2-5; D possibly corresponds to TRBD1 (6 bases). Germline values: CDR1 ENHRY, CDR2 SYGVKD. This CDR3 comprises 16 residues. The CDR3 region is CAISAPEKTGEETQYF. The CDR3 DNA follows: TGCGCCATCAGTGCCCCCGAAAAGACAGGAGAAGAGACCCAGTACTTC.

The CDR3 loop reads CASRPRDRAQETQYF. The CDR3 nucleotides read TGTGCCAGCAGACCTCGGGACAGAGCTCAAGAGACCCAGTACTTC. The J gene is TRBJ2-5, the V gene TRBV7-9; 7 positions match TRBD1. Per germline, CDR1 SEHNR and CDR2 FQNEAQ (reference sequence). The CDR3 sequence is 15 residues long. The V gene end was trimmed by 6 bases and the J gene end by 2 bases; junction bases not matched to a gene: 9.

Points on this clone: Other DNA sequences in the same sample also yield this CDR3. The chain uses TRBV7-2 and TRBJ2-3, with 13 bases lining up with TRBD2. The CDR3 covers 16 residues. The germline V gene has CDR1 SGHTA and CDR2 FQGNSA. After removal of 5 bases from V and 4 bases from J, the junction contained 6 bases not matched to a gene. Here the CDR3 DNA reads TGTGCCAGCAGCCCCCGACTAGCGGGAGGAGCAGATACGCAGTATTTT. Translating gives CASSPRLAGGADTQYF.

The chain is built from TRBV6-6 and TRBJ2-3; 10 nucleotides match TRBD2. CDR1 is MNHNY, CDR2 SVGAGI, per germline (reference sequence). The CDR3 runs to 14 residues. After removal of 6 bases from V and 4 bases from J, the junction contained 4 bases not matched to a gene. CDR3 nucleotide sequence: TGTGCCAGCAGAGCGGGAGGGCCGGCAGATACGCAGTATTTT. Amino acid sequence: CASRAGGPADTQYF.

The CDR3 DNA is TGCGCCAGCAGCCAAGAATTGGGGACAGGGTGGTACTTC. Amino acid sequence: CASSQELGTGWYF. The J gene is TRBJ2-7, the V gene TRBV4-3; 9 nucleotides agree with TRBD1. Per the germline V gene, CDR1 is LGHNA and CDR2 is YSLEER. After removal of 0 bases from V and 12 bases from J, the junction contained 6 bases not matched to a gene. The CDR3 consists of 13 residues.

V gene TRBV5-1 combines with J gene TRBJ2-1; 7 bases match TRBD1. J gave up 1 base and V 4 bases, and 8 bases lay outside the gene matches. The CDR3 length is 16 residues. The germline gives CDR1 SGHRS, CDR2 YFSETQ. The CDR3 sequence: CASSATGQTSYNEQFF. Here the CDR3 DNA reads TGCGCCAGCAGCGCGACAGGGCAAACGTCCTACAATGAGCAGTTCTTC.

This sequence joins TRBV2 and TRBJ2-3, with D uncertain. The CDR3 sequence is 13 residues long. Germline V gene data show CDR1 as SNHLY and CDR2 as FYNNEI. Trimming took off 4 bases at V and 2 bases at J, with 7 bases between the two ends. Here the CDR3 reads CASSGALTDTQYF. The CDR3 coding sequence is TGTGCCAGCAGTGGGGCCCTCACAGATACGCAGTATTTT.

This clone was picked up one time. The V gene is TRBV28, the J gene TRBJ2-5; D gene uncertain. The CDR3 is 13 amino acids. Deletions cut 5 bases from V and 4 bases from J, with 11 bases between. The germline CDR1 and CDR2 sequences are MDHEN and SYDVKM. CDR3 in amino acids: CASSPGALETQYF. CDR3 nucleotides: TGTGCCAGCAGTCCCGGTGCTTTAGAGACCCAGTACTTC.

The rearrangement joins TRBV18 to TRBJ2-7, with D possibly matching TRBD1 (6 bases). Trimming left V 2 bases short and J 1 base short, with 9 bases between. The CDR3 contains 14 residues. Germline loops: CDR1 KGHSH, CDR2 LQKENI. The CDR3 spells CASSPGTQSYEQYF. In DNA form, the CDR3 reads TGTGCCAGCTCACCAGGGACACAATCCTACGAGCAGTACTTC.

This clone was seen a single time. The CDR3 region has the DNA TGCGCCAGCAGCTTAATGGGACAGGGTAGAGAGACCCAGTACTTC. It translates to CASSLMGQGRETQYF. The chain employs TRBV5-1 and TRBJ2-5; 9 bases agree with TRBD1. This CDR3 spans 15 amino acids. Germline V lookup: CDR1 SGHRS, CDR2 YFSETQ. Unmatched junction bases numbered 6, after V lost 2 bases and J lost 4 bases.

Turning to this clone: The junction departs from germline at one end; a sequencing error may be responsible. This sequence joins TRBV19 and TRBJ1-2, with D maybe TRBD1 (6 bases). Germline V lookup: CDR1 LNHDA, CDR2 SQIVND (reference sequence). This CDR3 spans 14 amino acids. The CDR3 DNA sequence: TGTGCCAGTAGTAATCGGGGGGCTAACTATGGCCACACCTTC. The encoded protein is CASSNRGANYGHTF.

The chain links TRBV18 to TRBJ1-2; unclear D gene. Deletions cut 4 bases from V and 8 bases from J, with 8 bases between. The CDR3 spans 11 residues. Germline CDR1 and CDR2: KGHSH and LQKENI. CDR3 loop: CASSRPRGYTF. In nucleotides, the CDR3 is TGTGCCAGCTCACGTCCTAGGGGCTACACCTTC.

This chain connects TRBV2 to TRBJ2-3, with 8 bases that match TRBD1. J lost 1 base, V lost 7 bases, and 4 bases had no gene match. The CDR3 runs to 14 residues. Germline values: CDR1 SNHLY, CDR2 FYNNEI. The DNA of the CDR3 is TGTGCCAGCAATTTCAGGGGGCGCACAGATACGCAGTATTTT. Protein sequence: CASNFRGRTDTQYF.

J is TRBJ2-3 and V is TRBV19; D uncertain. The CDR3 is 13 amino acids. V lost 3 bases and J 2 bases, leaving 6 bases between the germline ends. The V gene's germline CDR1 is LNHDA and CDR2 SQIVND (reference sequence). The CDR3 spells CASSIIATDTQYF. In DNA form, the CDR3 reads TGTGCCAGTAGTATCATAGCCACAGATACGCAGTATTTT.

The chain has TRBV27 and TRBJ1-1, with 12 positions matching TRBD1. The CDR3 sequence is 14 residues long. CDR1 and CDR2 (germline): MNHEY, SMNVEV (reference sequence). V shed 6 bases and J 4 bases; nucleotides not matched to a gene: 3. The chain's CDR3 is CASRGQGAGTEAFF. The CDR3, as DNA: TGTGCCAGCAGGGGACAGGGGGCAGGCACTGAAGCTTTCTTT.

The chain employs TRBV6-5 and TRBJ2-7; 9 bases agree with TRBD1. Germline assignment: CDR1 MNHEY and CDR2 SVGAGI. After removal of 6 bases from V and 4 bases from J, the junction contained 10 bases not matched to a gene. The CDR3 sequence is 15 residues long. CDR3 nucleotides: TGTGCCAGCAGAAACCCGGGACAGGGTTCTTACGAGCAGTACTTC. This codes for CASRNPGQGSYEQYF.

The rearrangement joins TRBV2 to TRBJ2-7, with TRBD2 identical over 8 bases. After removal of 6 bases from V and 3 bases from J, the junction contained 10 bases not matched to a gene. In germline, CDR1 is SNHLY, CDR2 FYNNEI. This CDR3 is 15 amino acids long. The DNA of the CDR3 is TGTGCCAGCAGGAACTCACTAGCGGATTTCTACGAGCAGTACTTC. Amino acid sequence: CASRNSLADFYEQYF. Using reference TRBV2 and TRBJ2-7 for the parts outside the CDR3, the full variable domain is EPEVTQTPSHQVTQMGQEVILRCVPISNHLYFYWYRQILGQKVEFLVSFYNNEISEKSEIFDDQFSVERPDGSNFTLKIRSTKLEDSAMYFCASRNSLADFYEQYFGPGTRLTVT.

This clone has a handful of counts. This chain joins TRBV20-1 and TRBJ1-1; D call uncertain. Germline lookup yields CDR1 DFQATT and CDR2 SNEGSKA (reference sequence). Trimming removed 0 bases at V and 11 bases at J, with 10 bases between. The CDR3 is 11 residues long. The CDR3 reads CSARDTGLAFF. CDR3 bases: TGCAGTGCTAGAGACACGGGGTTGGCTTTCTTT.